This TCR beta chain was documented in a study of control samples from healthy donors and cancer patients. CDR3 length: 15 amino acids. Between the trimmed V and J ends, which lost 2 bases and 1 base, there was a span of 11 bases. CDR1 and CDR2 (germline): ENHRY, SYGVKD. Measured with immunoSEQ multiplex PCR; TCRdb has only the in-frame clones, and not every one. The table lists some 150,000 clones, about nine tenths of them singletons. The specimen was blood. The V call is TRBV10-3, the J call TRBJ1-1; tentative D call: TRBD1 (5 bases). The TCR originated in a woman under 40 in good health. The CDR3 DNA is TGTGCCATCAGTGAGGGGGCAGGGAAGAACACTGAAGCTTTCTTT. It is translated as CAISEGAGKNTEAFF.